The rows below give T cell receptor beta chains drawn from one sample of a study of breast tumors, draining lymph nodes, adjacent tissues. Each CDR3 protein gets one entry after TCRdb re-called the multiplex PCR reads with MiXCR. The sample includes hundreds of thousands of distinct CDR3 sequences, about a third seen only once; the top ten take approximately 1.4%. Material for sequencing was axillary lymph node tissue. The receptors derive from a female donor with breast cancer. Some clones in this sample may be carry-over from other donors' samples. The CDR3 runs from the conserved cysteine through the conserved F or W. Each record gives: V gene, clone size, J gene, D gene, CDR3 protein, CDR3 DNA. D genes are given only for firm matches. Expanded clones get a size class; other rows say once, few or many, or leave the size out.

V: TRBV3-1; size: .; J: TRBJ2-7; D: TRBD2; CDR3: CASSQASGSSDEQYF; DNA: TGCGCCAGCAGCCAAGCGAGCGGGAGCTCCGACGAGCAGTACTTC
V: TRBV19; size: .; J: TRBJ1-1; D: TRBD1; CDR3: CASVRQGVVAEAFF; DNA: TGTGCCAGCGTTAGACAGGGGGTGGTCGCTGAAGCTTTCTTT
V: TRBV7-2; size: many; J: TRBJ2-5; D: TRBD2; CDR3: CASSPAGAGGGETQYF; DNA: TGTGCCAGCAGCCCCGCAGGAGCGGGAGGAGGGGAGACCCAGTACTTC
V: TRBV7-3; size: .; J: TRBJ1-5; D: TRBD1; CDR3: CASSLTRGGSNQPQHF; DNA: TGTGCCAGCAGCTTAACCAGGGGGGGAAGCAATCAGCCCCAGCATTTT
V: TRBV2; size: many; J: TRBJ2-1; D: .; CDR3: CASRRDQYNEQFF; DNA: TGTGCCAGCAGGCGGGACCAGTACAATGAGCAGTTCTTC
V: TRBV4-3; size: many; J: TRBJ2-1; D: .; CDR3: CASSQDLPGGVGEQFF; DNA: TGCGCCAGCAGCCAAGATCTGCCAGGGGGGGTTGGGGAGCAGTTCTTC
V: TRBV10-3; size: many; J: TRBJ1-1; D: TRBD1; CDR3: CAIRASTGPLSEAFF; DNA: TGTGCCATCAGGGCCTCGACAGGGCCTCTGAGTGAAGCTTTCTTT
V: TRBV2; size: many; J: TRBJ2-3; D: .; CDR3: CASSDPGRTDTQYF; DNA: TGTGCCAGCAGTGACCCGGGCCGCACAGATACGCAGTATTTT
V: TRBV7-6; size: once; J: TRBJ2-1; D: .; CDR3: CATRGRAGEQFF; DNA: TGTGCTACGCGGGGGCGGGCTGGAGAGCAGTTCTTC
V: TRBV9; size: .; J: TRBJ2-5; D: .; CDR3: CASSVGDNDRETQHF; DNA: TGTGCCAGCAGCGTGGGGGACAACGATCGGGAGACCCAGCACTTC
V: TRBV4-3; size: many; J: TRBJ2-3; D: TRBD2; CDR3: CASSQALAGAPDTQYF; DNA: TGCGCCAGCAGCCAGGCACTAGCGGGAGCCCCAGATACGCAGTATTTT
V: TRBV28; size: .; J: TRBJ1-5; D: TRBD1; CDR3: CASNPPTGTGFIQPQHF; DNA: TGTGCCAGTAATCCACCAACCGGGACAGGGTTTATCCAGCCCCAGCATTTT
V: TRBV28; size: .; J: TRBJ1-2; D: .; CDR3: CASSSSVGYGYTF; DNA: TGTGCCAGCAGTTCTTCAGTGGGGTATGGCTACACCTTC
V: TRBV20-1; size: .; J: TRBJ2-7; D: TRBD2; CDR3: CSARPASGRSSNEQYF; DNA: TGCAGTGCCCGCCCGGCCAGCGGGAGGAGCTCGAACGAGCAGTACTTC
V: TRBV5-1; size: many; J: TRBJ1-3; D: .; CDR3: CASSISGTLSDTIYF; DNA: TGCGCCAGCAGCATATCCGGGACCCTTAGTGACACCATATATTTT
V: TRBV18; size: many; J: TRBJ2-2; D: .; CDR3: CASRRGILRTGELFF; DNA: TGTGCCAGCCGACGTGGCATATTGAGGACCGGGGAGCTGTTTTTT
V: TRBV5-1; size: many; J: TRBJ2-3; D: TRBD2; CDR3: CASSLDGGRGADTQYF; DNA: TGCGCCAGCAGCTTGGATGGCGGGAGGGGGGCAGATACGCAGTATTTT
V: TRBV20-1; size: many; J: TRBJ2-7; D: .; CDR3: CSASDGRQSLGEQYF; DNA: TGCAGTGCTAGTGACGGGAGACAGAGCCTAGGTGAGCAGTACTTC
V: TRBV24-1; size: .; J: TRBJ2-1; D: TRBD2; CDR3: CARIAGGPQNEQFF; DNA: TGTGCTAGAATCGCGGGAGGGCCTCAAAATGAGCAGTTCTTC
V: TRBV12-3/TRBV12-4; size: .; J: TRBJ2-5; D: .; CDR3: CASSLGAPGKTQYF; DNA: TGTGCCAGCAGTTTGGGGGCCCCGGGCAAGACCCAGTACTTC
V: TRBV20-1; size: many; J: TRBJ2-3; D: TRBD2; CDR3: CSASGAGATANSYTQYF; DNA: TGCAGTGCTAGCGGAGCGGGGGCTACAGCCAACTCTTATACGCAGTATTTT
V: TRBV6-6; size: .; J: TRBJ1-1; D: .; CDR3: CASSLSMNTEAFF; DNA: TGTGCCAGCAGTTTGTCAATGAACACTGAAGCTTTCTTT
V: TRBV7-9; size: once; J: TRBJ1-1; D: .; CDR3: CASGEVGEAFF; DNA: TGTGCCAGCGGCGAAGTTGGCGAAGCTTTCTTT
V: TRBV20-1; size: .; J: TRBJ1-2; D: .; CDR3: CSARGEAQGCGYTF; DNA: TGCAGTGCTAGAGGGGAGGCCCAGGGATGTGGCTACACCTTC
V: TRBV7-2; size: many; J: TRBJ1-2; D: .; CDR3: CASSLDPHPVYGYTF; DNA: TGTGCCAGCAGCTTAGATCCGCACCCCGTCTATGGCTACACCTTC
V: TRBV9; size: .; J: TRBJ2-3; D: .; CDR3: CASSASGMPPTDTQYF; DNA: TGTGCCAGCAGCGCCAGCGGTATGCCCCCCACAGATACGCAGTATTTT
V: TRBV5-1; size: .; J: TRBJ1-2; D: .; CDR3: CASSLTGLSNYGYTF; DNA: TGCGCCAGCAGCTTGACAGGGCTCTCCAACTATGGCTACACCTTC
V: TRBV19; size: many; J: TRBJ1-5; D: .; CDR3: CTSGAVGNQPQHF; DNA: TGCACCTCGGGGGCGGTAGGCAATCAGCCCCAGCATTTT
V: TRBV5-1; size: many; J: TRBJ1-3; D: .; CDR3: CASSLEGISGNTIYF; DNA: TGCGCCAGCAGCTTGGAGGGGATCTCTGGAAACACCATATATTTT
V: TRBV5-1; size: many; J: TRBJ2-2; D: .; CDR3: CASRIAEMNTGELFF; DNA: TGCGCCAGCAGAATAGCGGAAATGAACACCGGGGAGCTGTTTTTT
V: TRBV9; size: many; J: TRBJ2-5; D: .; CDR3: CASRVNRVTETQYF; DNA: TGTGCCAGCAGGGTGAACAGGGTTACGGAGACCCAGTACTTC
V: TRBV20-1; size: many; J: TRBJ2-1; D: .; CDR3: CSARLLTHNEQFF; DNA: TGCAGTGCTAGATTGCTTACCCACAATGAGCAGTTCTTC
V: TRBV20-1; size: many; J: TRBJ2-5; D: .; CDR3: CSAMFRAETQYF; DNA: TGCAGTGCTATGTTCAGGGCAGAGACCCAGTACTTC
V: TRBV7-9; size: many; J: TRBJ1-3; D: TRBD1; CDR3: CASSLAQGAGNTIYF; DNA: TGTGCCAGCAGCTTAGCTCAGGGGGCTGGAAACACCATATATTTT
V: TRBV19; size: many; J: TRBJ2-1; D: TRBD2; CDR3: CASSFSPGGRAHFEQFF; DNA: TGTGCCAGTAGTTTCTCTCCCGGCGGGAGGGCCCACTTCGAGCAGTTCTTC
V: TRBV3-1; size: many; J: TRBJ2-3; D: TRBD2; CDR3: CASGGGLAATDTQYF; DNA: TGTGCCAGTGGCGGGGGACTAGCCGCCACAGATACGCAGTATTTT
V: TRBV5-1; size: many; J: TRBJ2-3; D: TRBD1; CDR3: CASRPGTGSTDTQYF; DNA: TGCGCCAGCAGACCCGGGACAGGGAGCACAGATACGCAGTATTTT
V: TRBV29-1; size: many; J: TRBJ2-7; D: .; CDR3: CSVTRGYEQYF; DNA: TGCAGCGTGACCAGGGGTTACGAGCAGTACTTC
V: TRBV7-8; size: many; J: TRBJ1-6; D: TRBD1; CDR3: CASSLETGGRSPLHF; DNA: TGTGCCAGCAGCTTAGAGACAGGGGGAAGGTCACCCCTCCACTTT
V: TRBV13; size: .; J: TRBJ1-6; D: .; CDR3: CASNPQNNSPLHF; DNA: TGTGCCAGCAACCCCCAGAATAATTCACCCCTCCACTTT
V: TRBV7-9; size: many; J: TRBJ2-6; D: TRBD2; CDR3: CASSRGTSGSSGANVLTF; DNA: TGTGCCAGCAGCCGCGGGACTAGCGGAAGCTCTGGGGCCAACGTCCTGACTTTC
V: TRBV5-8; size: many; J: TRBJ2-3; D: .; CDR3: CASSLAASPGTNTQYF; DNA: TGTGCCAGCAGCTTGGCCGCCTCCCCGGGGACGAATACGCAGTATTTT
V: TRBV4-3; size: many; J: TRBJ2-6; D: .; CDR3: CASSLYSSGSGANVLTF; DNA: TGCGCCAGCAGCCTTTACTCCTCAGGGAGTGGGGCCAACGTCCTGACTTTC
V: TRBV6-1; size: .; J: TRBJ2-4; D: TRBD1; CDR3: CASSDLLGQGEAWGVQYF; DNA: TGTGCCAGCAGTGATCTCCTAGGACAGGGCGAGGCGTGGGGGGTTCAGTACTTC
V: TRBV29-1; size: many; J: TRBJ2-7; D: TRBD2; CDR3: CSVSGLANKLNEQYF; DNA: TGCAGCGTCTCGGGACTAGCGAATAAACTCAACGAGCAGTACTTC
V: TRBV2; size: .; J: TRBJ2-3; D: .; CDR3: CASWSGPSTDTQYF; DNA: TGTGCCAGCTGGAGCGGGCCTAGCACAGATACGCAGTATTTT
V: TRBV6-4; size: many; J: TRBJ2-5; D: TRBD2; CDR3: CAGGGGQETQYF; DNA: TGTGCCGGGGGGGGAGGGCAAGAGACCCAGTACTTC
V: TRBV5-5; size: .; J: TRBJ1-2; D: .; CDR3: CASSLGTGAAYGYTF; DNA: TGTGCCAGCAGCTTGGGAACCGGGGCAGCCTATGGCTACACCTTC